This TCR beta chain was documented in a study of identical twins. The sample holds a few counts of this clonotype. Its target is unknown. Regarding the study as a whole: Among out-of-frame alpha sequences shared by twins, low generation probability occurred in excess.

Template switching (which added a universal primer site) was used, and cDNA carried unique molecular identifiers. TCRdb recomputed calls from the 5' RACE reads with MiXCR, one row per CDR3 protein. The sample includes 510,000 or so distinct CDR3 sequences, roughly 15% of them seen just once. V was pared by 3 bases and J by 9 bases, with 15 bases between. The germline V gene encodes CDR1 KGHSH and CDR2 LQKENI. This CDR3 is built from 14 residues. In addition, the sample was reused for a study of yellow fever vaccine responses in identical twins.

This TCR was recovered from a woman aged 18-30 years in good health. The J gene is TRBJ2-1, the V gene TRBV18; D may be TRBD1 (5 bases). Input material: CD4+ T cells sorted from blood. Written as DNA, the CDR3 is TGTGCCAGCTCACCTCCGCTAAGGGGCAGTGAGCAGTTCTTC. The encoded protein is CASSPPLRGSEQFF.